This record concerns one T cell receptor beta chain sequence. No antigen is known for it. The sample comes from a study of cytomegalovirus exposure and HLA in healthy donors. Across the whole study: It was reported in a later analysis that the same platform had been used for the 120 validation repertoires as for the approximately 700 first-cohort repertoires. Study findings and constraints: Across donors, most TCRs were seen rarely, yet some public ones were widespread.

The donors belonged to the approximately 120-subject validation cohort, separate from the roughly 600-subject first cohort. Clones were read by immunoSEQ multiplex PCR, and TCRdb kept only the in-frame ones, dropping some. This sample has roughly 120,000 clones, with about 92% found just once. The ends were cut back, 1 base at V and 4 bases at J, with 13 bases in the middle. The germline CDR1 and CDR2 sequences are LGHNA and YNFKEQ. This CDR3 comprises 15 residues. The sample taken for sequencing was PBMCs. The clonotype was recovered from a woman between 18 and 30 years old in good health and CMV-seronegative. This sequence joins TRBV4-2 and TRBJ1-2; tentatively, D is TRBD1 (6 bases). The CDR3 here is CASSQVGQGIYGYTF. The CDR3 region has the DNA TGTGCCAGCAGCCAAGTTGGGCAGGGGATCTATGGCTACACCTTC.